The 8 T cell receptor beta chains below come from one sample, sequenced in a study of shared clonotypes between healthy human individuals. TCRdb's copy holds only in-frame clones and misses some; the assay was immunoSEQ multiplex PCR. The data show some 680,000 clones, about three quarters seen once. What was sequenced was memory CD4+ T cells sorted from blood. Noted subset: CD45RA-negative fraction. The receptors shown here come from a woman under 40 in good health.

The V gene is TRBV11-2, the J gene TRBJ2-5; no reliable D call. Trimming cost V 5 bases and J 2 bases, with 6 bases left between them. Germline V gene lookup returns CDR1 SGHAT and CDR2 FQNNGV. The CDR3 contains 12 residues. The CDR3 region is CASSPQQETQYF. The CDR3 nucleotides read TGTGCCAGCAGCCCACAGCAAGAGACCCAGTACTTC.

This clone occurred a few times. The V and J genes are TRBV27 and TRBJ2-3; D might be TRBD2 (5 bases). Germline CDR1 MNHEY, CDR2 SMNVEV (reference sequence). This CDR3 has 17 amino acids. Trimming removed 3 bases at V and 1 base at J, with 17 bases between. Here the CDR3 reads CASSFANRAGRTDTQYF. CDR3 nucleotide sequence: TGTGCCAGCAGTTTCGCGAATCGGGCGGGCCGCACAGATACGCAGTATTTT.

This sequence joins TRBV7-2 and TRBJ1-3; 10 positions agree with TRBD1. V lost 7 bases, J lost 4 bases, and 7 bases stayed unmatched. This CDR3 spans 15 amino acids. From germline, CDR1 is SGHTA and CDR2 FQGNSA. Here the CDR3 reads CASTPDRGPGNTIYF. The CDR3 nucleotides are TGTGCCAGCACCCCCGACAGGGGGCCAGGAAACACCATATATTTT. The full variable domain, its missing parts supplied by reference TRBV7-2 and TRBJ1-3, is GAGVSQSPSNKVTEKGKDVELRCDPISGHTALYWYRQSLGQGLEFLIYFQGNSAPDKSGLPSDRFSAERTGGSVSTLTIQRTQQEDSAVYLCASTPDRGPGNTIYFGEGSWLTVV.

V usage is TRBV18 and J usage is TRBJ2-6; TRBD1 might be the D (5 bases). CDR1 KGHSH and CDR2 LQKENI come from the germline V gene. This CDR3 has 16 residues. V was cut by 0 bases and J by 4 bases, with 10 bases left in between. This chain's CDR3 is CASSPPSRAGANVLTF. The DNA of the CDR3 is TGTGCCAGCTCACCACCTAGCAGGGCCGGGGCCAACGTCCTGACTTTC.

J is TRBJ2-3 and V is TRBV7-2; the match to TRBD2 covers 12 bases. The CDR3 is 17 amino acids. The germline V gene has CDR1 SGHTA and CDR2 FQGNSA. V lost 5 bases, J lost 2 bases, and 8 bases stayed unmatched. In DNA form, the CDR3 reads TGTGCCAGCAGCCCTCGCGGGACTAGCGGGTTCACAGATACGCAGTATTTT. Translated: CASSPRGTSGFTDTQYF.

This clone was seen a handful of times. CDR3: CASSNRGYQPQHF. The CDR3 bases are TGTGCCAGCAGTAACAGGGGATATCAGCCCCAGCATTTT. The genes are TRBV7-9 and TRBJ1-5; 7 bases fit TRBD1. The junction had 4 bases not matched to a gene; V was cut back by 6 bases and J by 5 bases. The CDR3 runs to 13 residues. CDR1 and CDR2 (germline): SEHNR, FQNEAQ (reference sequence).

This clone was seen more than once but under ten times. The CDR3 protein is CASIQTMNTEAFF. CDR3 in DNA: TGTGCCAGTATACAGACGATGAACACTGAAGCTTTCTTT. This sequence joins TRBV28 and TRBJ1-1; D unresolved. The CDR3 sequence is 13 residues long. Trimming removed 9 bases at V and 0 bases at J, with 11 bases between. The germline CDR1 and CDR2 sequences are MDHEN and SYDVKM. The complete variable domain, with remaining parts taken from reference TRBV28 and TRBJ1-1, reads DVKVTQSSRYLVKRTGEKVFLECVQDMDHENMFWYRQDPGLGLRLIYFSYDVKMKEKGDIPEGYSVSREKKERFSLILESASTNQTSMYLCASIQTMNTEAFFGQGTRLTVV.

V usage is TRBV6-5 and J usage is TRBJ2-7; TRBD2 matches at 9 bases. Looked up from germline, CDR1 is MNHEY and CDR2 is SVGAGI. Trimming removed 6 bases from V and 2 bases from J; junction bases left unmatched: 5. The CDR3 covers 14 residues. The CDR3 DNA sequence: TGTGCCAGCAGCGAGACTAGCGGAACCTACGAGCAGTACTTC. It is translated as CASSETSGTYEQYF.